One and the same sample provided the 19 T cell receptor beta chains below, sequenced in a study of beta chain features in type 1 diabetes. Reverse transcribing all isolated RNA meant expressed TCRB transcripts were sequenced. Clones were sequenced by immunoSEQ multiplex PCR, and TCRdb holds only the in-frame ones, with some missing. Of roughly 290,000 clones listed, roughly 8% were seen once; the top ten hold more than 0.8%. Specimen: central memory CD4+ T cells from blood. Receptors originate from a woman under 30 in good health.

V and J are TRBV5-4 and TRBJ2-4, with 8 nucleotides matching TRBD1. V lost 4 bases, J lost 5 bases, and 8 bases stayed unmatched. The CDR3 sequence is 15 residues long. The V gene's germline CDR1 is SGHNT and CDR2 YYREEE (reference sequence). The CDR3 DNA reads TGTGCCAGCAGCCGACCCTCGGACAGGGAAAACATTCAGTACTTC. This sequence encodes CASSRPSDRENIQYF. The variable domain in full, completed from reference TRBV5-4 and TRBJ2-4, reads ETGVTQSPTHLIKTRGQQVTLRCSSQSGHNTVSWYQQALGQGPQFIFQYYREEENGRGNFPPRFSGLQFPNYSSELNVNALELDDSALYLCASSRPSDRENIQYFGAGTRLSVL.

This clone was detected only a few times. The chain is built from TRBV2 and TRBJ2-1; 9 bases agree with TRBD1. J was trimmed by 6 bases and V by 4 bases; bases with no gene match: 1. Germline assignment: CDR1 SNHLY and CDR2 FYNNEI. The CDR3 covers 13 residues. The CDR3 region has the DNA TGTGCCAGCAGTGGGGGACAGGGCAATGAGCAGTTCTTC. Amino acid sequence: CASSGGQGNEQFF.

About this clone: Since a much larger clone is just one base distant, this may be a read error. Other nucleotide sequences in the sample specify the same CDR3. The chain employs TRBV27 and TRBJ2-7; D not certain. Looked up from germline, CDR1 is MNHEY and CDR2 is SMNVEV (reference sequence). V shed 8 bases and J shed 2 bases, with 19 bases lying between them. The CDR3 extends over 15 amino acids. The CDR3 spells CASRRGGRDAYEQYF. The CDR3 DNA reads TGTGCCAGCCGAAGAGGCGGTAGGGATGCCTACGAGCAGTACTTC.

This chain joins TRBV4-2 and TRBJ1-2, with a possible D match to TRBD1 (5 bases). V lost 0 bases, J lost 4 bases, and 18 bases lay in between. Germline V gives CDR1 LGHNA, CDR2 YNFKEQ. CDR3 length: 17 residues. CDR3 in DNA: TGTGCCAGCAGCCAAGATCTGGTTGGGGCGTTGGGCTATGGCTACACCTTC. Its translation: CASSQDLVGALGYGYTF.

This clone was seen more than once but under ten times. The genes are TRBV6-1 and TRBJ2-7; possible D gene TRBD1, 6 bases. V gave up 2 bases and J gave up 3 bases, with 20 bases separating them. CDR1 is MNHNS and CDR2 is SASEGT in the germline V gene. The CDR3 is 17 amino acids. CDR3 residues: CASSERSGAGFLYEQYV. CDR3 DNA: TGTGCCAGCAGTGAAAGGTCAGGGGCGGGTTTTCTCTACGAGCAGTACGTC.

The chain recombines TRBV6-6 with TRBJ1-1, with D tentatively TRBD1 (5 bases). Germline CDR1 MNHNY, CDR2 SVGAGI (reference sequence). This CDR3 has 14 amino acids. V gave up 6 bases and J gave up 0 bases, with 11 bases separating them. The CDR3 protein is CASSRGELNTEAFF. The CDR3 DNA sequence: TGTGCCAGCAGCCGGGGGGAATTGAACACTGAAGCTTTCTTT.

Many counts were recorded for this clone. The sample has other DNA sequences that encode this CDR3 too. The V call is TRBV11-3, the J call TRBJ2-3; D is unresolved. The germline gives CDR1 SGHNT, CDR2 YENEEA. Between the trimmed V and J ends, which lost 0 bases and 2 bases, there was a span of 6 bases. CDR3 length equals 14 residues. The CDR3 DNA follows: TGTGCCAGCAGCTTAGATGGTAACACAGATACGCAGTATTTT. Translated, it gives CASSLDGNTDTQYF. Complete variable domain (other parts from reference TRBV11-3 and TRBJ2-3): EAGVVQSPRYKIIEKKQPVAFWCNPISGHNTLYWYLQNLGQGPELLIRYENEEAVDDSQLPKDRFSAERLKGVDSTLKIQPAELGDSAVYLCASSLDGNTDTQYFGPGTRLTVL.

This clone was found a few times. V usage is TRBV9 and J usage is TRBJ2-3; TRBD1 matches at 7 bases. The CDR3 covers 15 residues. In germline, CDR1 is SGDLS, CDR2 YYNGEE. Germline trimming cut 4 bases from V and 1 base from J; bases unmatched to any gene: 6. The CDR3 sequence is CASSLTTGGTDTQYF. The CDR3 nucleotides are TGTGCCAGCAGCCTAACCACAGGGGGCACAGATACGCAGTATTTT.

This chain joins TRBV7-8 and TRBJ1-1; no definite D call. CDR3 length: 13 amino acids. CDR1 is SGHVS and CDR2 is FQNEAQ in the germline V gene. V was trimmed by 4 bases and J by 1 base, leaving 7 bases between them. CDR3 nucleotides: TGTGCCAGCAGCTCAGACACGAACACTGAAGCTTTCTTT. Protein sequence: CASSSDTNTEAFF. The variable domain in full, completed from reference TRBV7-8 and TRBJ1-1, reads GAGVSQSPRYKVAKRGQDVALRCDPISGHVSLFWYQQALGQGPEFLTYFQNEAQLDKSGLPSDRFFAERPEGSVSTLKIQRTQQEDSAVYLCASSSDTNTEAFFGQGTRLTVV.

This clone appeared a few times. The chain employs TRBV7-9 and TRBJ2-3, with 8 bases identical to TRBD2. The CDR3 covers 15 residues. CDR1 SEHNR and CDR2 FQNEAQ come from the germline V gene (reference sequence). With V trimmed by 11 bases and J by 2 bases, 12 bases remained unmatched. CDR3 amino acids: CAHTGRGGNTDTQYF. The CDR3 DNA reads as TGTGCCCACACGGGACGGGGGGGAAACACAGATACGCAGTATTTT. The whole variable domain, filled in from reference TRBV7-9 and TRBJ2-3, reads DTGVSQNPRHKITKRGQNVTFRCDPISEHNRLYWYRQTLGQGPEFLTYFQNEAQLEKSRLLSDRFSAERPKGSFSTLEIQRTEQGDSAMYLCAHTGRGGNTDTQYFGPGTRLTVL.

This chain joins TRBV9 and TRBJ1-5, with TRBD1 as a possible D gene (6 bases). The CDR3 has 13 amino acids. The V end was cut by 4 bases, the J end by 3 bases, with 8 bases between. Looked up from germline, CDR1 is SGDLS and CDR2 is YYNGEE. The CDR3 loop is CASSRGDNQPQHF. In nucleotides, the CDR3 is TGTGCCAGCAGCAGGGGGGACAATCAGCCCCAGCATTTT.

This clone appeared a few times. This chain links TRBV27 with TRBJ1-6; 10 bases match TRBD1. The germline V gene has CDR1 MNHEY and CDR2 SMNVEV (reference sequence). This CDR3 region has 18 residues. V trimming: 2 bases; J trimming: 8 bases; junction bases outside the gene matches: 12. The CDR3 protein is CASSLEPLTGGGDSPLHF. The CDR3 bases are TGTGCCAGCAGTTTAGAACCCTTGACAGGGGGCGGCGATTCACCCCTCCACTTT.

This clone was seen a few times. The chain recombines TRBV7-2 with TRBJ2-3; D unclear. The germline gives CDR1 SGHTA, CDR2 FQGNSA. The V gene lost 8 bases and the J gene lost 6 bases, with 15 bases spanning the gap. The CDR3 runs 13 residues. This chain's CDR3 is CASGQVLRDTQYF. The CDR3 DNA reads TGTGCCAGCGGTCAGGTCTTGCGGGATACGCAGTATTTT.

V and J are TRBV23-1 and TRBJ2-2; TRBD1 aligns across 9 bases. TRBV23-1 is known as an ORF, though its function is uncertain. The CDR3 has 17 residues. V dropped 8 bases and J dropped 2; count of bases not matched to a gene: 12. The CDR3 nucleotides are TGCGCCAGCCCCCCCATCGCGGGACAGGGTAACACCGGGGAGCTGTTTTTT. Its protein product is CASPPIAGQGNTGELFF.

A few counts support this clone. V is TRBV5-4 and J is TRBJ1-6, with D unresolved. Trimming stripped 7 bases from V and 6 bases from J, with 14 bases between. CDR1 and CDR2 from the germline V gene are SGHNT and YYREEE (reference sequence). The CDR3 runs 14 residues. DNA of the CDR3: TGTGCCAGCCAGGAGGATCGTGGTAATTCACCCCTCCACTTT. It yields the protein CASQEDRGNSPLHF.

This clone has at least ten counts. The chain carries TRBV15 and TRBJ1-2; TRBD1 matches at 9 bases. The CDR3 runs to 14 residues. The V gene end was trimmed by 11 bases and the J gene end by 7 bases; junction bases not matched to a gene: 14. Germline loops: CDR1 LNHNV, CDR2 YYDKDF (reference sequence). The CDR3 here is CAANSGQGSRGYTF. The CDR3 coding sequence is TGTGCCGCAAACTCAGGACAGGGGTCGCGTGGCTACACCTTC.

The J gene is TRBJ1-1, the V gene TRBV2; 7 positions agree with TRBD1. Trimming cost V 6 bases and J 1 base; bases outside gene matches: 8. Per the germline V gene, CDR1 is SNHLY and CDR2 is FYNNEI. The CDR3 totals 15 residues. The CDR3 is CASRREGQANTEAFF. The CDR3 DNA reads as TGTGCCAGCAGGCGAGAAGGACAGGCGAACACTGAAGCTTTCTTT.

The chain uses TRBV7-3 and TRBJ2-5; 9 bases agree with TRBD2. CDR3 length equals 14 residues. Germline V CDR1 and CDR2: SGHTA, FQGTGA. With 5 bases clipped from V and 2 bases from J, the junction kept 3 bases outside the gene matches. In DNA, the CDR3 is TGTGCCAGCAGCCTAGCGGGGTCTCAAGAGACCCAGTACTTC. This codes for CASSLAGSQETQYF.

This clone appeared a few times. The CDR3 DNA reads TGCAGCGTCGGACACACGAACACCGGGGAGCTGTTTTTT. It encodes CSVGHTNTGELFF. The gene calls are TRBV29-1 and TRBJ2-2, with D possibly TRBD1 on 5 matching bases. The CDR3 contains 13 residues. In germline, CDR1 is SQVTM, CDR2 ANQGSEA. V lost 6 bases to trimming and J lost 0 bases, with 8 bases between them.